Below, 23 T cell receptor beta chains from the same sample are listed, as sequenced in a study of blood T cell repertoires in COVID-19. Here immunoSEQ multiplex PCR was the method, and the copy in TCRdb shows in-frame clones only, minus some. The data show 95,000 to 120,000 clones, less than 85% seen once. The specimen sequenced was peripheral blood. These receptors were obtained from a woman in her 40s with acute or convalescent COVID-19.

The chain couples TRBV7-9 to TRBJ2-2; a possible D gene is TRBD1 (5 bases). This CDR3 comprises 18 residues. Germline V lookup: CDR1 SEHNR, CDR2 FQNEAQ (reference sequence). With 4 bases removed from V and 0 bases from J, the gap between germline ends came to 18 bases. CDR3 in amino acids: CASSSYIWGVTNTGELFF. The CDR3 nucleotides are TGTGCCAGCAGCTCCTATATTTGGGGCGTTACGAACACCGGGGAGCTGTTTTTT.

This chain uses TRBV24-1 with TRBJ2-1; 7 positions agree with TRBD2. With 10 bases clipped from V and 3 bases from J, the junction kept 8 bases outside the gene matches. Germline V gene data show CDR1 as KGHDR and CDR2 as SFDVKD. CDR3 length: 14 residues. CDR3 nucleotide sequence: TGTGCCACTGGCCCTAGCGGATTCTACAATGAGCAGTTCTTC. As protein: CATGPSGFYNEQFF.

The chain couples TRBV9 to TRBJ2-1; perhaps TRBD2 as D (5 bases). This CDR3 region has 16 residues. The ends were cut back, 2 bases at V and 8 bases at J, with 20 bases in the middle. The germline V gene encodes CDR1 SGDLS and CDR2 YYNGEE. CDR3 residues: CASSVSLSQEVHEQFF. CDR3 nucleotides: TGTGCCAGCAGCGTCAGCCTAAGCCAGGAGGTACATGAGCAGTTCTTC.

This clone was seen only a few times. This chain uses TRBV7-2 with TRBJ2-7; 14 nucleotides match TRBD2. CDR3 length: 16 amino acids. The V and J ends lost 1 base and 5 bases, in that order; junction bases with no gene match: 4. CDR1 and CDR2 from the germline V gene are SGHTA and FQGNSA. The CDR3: CASSLGPTSGGDEQYF. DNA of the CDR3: TGTGCCAGCAGCTTAGGACCGACTAGCGGGGGGGACGAGCAGTACTTC.

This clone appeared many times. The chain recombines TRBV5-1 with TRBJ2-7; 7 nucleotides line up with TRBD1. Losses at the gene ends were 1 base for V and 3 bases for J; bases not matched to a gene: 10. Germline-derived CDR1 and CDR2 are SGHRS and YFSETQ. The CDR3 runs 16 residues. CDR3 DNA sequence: TGCGCCAGCAGCTTGCTTCTTGGGGACAGACGCTACGAGCAGTACTTC. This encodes CASSLLLGDRRYEQYF.

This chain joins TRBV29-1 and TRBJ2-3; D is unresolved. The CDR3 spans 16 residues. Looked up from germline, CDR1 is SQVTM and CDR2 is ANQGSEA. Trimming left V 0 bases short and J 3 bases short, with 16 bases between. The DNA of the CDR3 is TGCAGCGTTGAAGATCGAATGGCAGTCCAGACAGATACGCAGTATTTT. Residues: CSVEDRMAVQTDTQYF.

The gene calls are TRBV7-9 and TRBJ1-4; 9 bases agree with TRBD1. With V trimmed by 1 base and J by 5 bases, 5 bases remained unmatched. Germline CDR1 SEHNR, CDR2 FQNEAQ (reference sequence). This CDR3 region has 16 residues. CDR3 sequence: CASSLDPGQGNEKLFF. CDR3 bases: TGTGCCAGCAGCTTAGACCCGGGACAGGGAAATGAAAAACTGTTTTTT.

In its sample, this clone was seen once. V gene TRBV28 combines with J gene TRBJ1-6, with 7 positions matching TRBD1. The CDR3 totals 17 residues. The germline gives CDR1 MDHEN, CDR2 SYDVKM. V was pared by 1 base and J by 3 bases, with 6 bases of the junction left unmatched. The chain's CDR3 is CASSLSGTASYNSPLHF. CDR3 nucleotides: TGTGCCAGCAGTTTATCCGGGACAGCGAGCTATAATTCACCCCTCCACTTT.

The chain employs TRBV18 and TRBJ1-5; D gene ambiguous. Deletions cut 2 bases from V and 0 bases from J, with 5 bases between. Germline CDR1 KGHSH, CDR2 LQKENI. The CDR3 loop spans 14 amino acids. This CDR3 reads CASSPNGSNQPQHF. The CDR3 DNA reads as TGTGCCAGCTCACCAAACGGTAGCAATCAGCCCCAGCATTTT.

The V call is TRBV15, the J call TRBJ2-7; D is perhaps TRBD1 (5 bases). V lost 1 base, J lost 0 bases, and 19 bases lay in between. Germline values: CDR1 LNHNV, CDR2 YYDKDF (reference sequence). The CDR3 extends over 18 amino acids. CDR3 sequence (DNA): TGTGCCACCAGCAGAGGACAGCACTATACGATGTCCTCCTACGAGCAGTACTTC. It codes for CATSRGQHYTMSSYEQYF.

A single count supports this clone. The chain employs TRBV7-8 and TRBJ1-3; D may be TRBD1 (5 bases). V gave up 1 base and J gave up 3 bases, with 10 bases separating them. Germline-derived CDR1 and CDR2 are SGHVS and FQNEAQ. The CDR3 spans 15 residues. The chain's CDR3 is CASSLVGRVGNTIYF. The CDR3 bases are TGTGCCAGCAGCTTAGTAGGCAGGGTTGGAAACACCATATATTTT.

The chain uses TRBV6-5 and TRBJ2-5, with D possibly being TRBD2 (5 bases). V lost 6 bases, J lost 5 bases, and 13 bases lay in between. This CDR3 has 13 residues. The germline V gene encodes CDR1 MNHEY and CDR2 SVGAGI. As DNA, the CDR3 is TGTGCCAGCAGGCGGGTCCTAGGGGAGACCCAGTACTTC. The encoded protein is CASRRVLGETQYF.

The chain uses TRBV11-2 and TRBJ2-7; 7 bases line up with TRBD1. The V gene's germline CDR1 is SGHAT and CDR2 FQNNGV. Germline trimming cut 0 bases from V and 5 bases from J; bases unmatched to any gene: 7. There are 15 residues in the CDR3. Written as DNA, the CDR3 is TGTGCCAGCAGCTTAGATTCGCAGGGGGTCCACGAGCAGTACTTC. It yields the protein CASSLDSQGVHEQYF.

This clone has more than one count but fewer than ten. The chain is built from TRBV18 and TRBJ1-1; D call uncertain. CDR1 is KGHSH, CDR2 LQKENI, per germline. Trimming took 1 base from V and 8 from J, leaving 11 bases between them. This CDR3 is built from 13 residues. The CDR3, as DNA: TGTGCCAGCTCACCACTCTCATCTCAGGAAGCTTTCTTT. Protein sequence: CASSPLSSQEAFF. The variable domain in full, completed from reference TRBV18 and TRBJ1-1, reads NAGVMQNPRHLVRRRGQEARLRCSPMKGHSHVYWYRQLPEEGLKFMVYLQKENIIDESGMPKERFSAEFPKEGPSILRIQQVVRGDSAAYFCASSPLSSQEAFFGQGTRLTVV.

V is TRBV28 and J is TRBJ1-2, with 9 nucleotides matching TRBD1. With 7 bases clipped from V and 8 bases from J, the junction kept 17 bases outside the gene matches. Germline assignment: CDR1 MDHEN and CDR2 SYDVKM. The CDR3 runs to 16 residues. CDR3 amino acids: CASTPAPGTGSLGYTF. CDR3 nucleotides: TGTGCCAGCACTCCGGCCCCCGGGACAGGGTCTTTAGGCTACACCTTC.

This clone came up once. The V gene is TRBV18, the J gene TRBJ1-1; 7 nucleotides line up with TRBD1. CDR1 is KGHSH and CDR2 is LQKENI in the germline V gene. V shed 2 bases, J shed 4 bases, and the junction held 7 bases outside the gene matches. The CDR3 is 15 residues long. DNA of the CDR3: TGTGCCAGCTCACCAAGTGAACAGGGGATCACTGAAGCTTTCTTT. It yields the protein CASSPSEQGITEAFF.

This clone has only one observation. CDR3 residues: CASNRPQGADTEAFF. CDR3 nucleotide sequence: TGTGCCAGTAACCGACCCCAGGGGGCGGACACTGAAGCTTTCTTT. The chain employs TRBV19 and TRBJ1-1; 8 nucleotides agree with TRBD1. Per germline, CDR1 LNHDA and CDR2 SQIVND (reference sequence). The CDR3 spans 15 residues. J gave up 3 bases and V 7 bases, and 10 bases lay outside the gene matches.

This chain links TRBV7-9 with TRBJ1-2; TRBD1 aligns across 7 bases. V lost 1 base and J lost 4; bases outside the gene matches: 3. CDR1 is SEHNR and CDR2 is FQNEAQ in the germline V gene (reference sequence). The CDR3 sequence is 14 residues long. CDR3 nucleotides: TGTGCCAGCAGCTTAGGGGCAGGGGGCTATGGCTACACCTTC. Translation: CASSLGAGGYGYTF.

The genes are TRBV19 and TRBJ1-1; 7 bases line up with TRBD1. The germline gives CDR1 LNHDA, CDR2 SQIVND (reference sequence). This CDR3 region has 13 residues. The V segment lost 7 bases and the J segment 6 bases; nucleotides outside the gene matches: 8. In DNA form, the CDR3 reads TGTGCCAGTATTTTGACAGGGACCTCTGAAGCTTTCTTT. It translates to CASILTGTSEAFF.

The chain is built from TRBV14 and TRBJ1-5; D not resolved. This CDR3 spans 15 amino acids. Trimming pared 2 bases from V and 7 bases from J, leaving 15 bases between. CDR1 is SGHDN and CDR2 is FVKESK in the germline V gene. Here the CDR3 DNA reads TGTGCCAGCAGCCAATATCAGGACGGGAGACAGCCCCAGCATTTT. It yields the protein CASSQYQDGRQPQHF.

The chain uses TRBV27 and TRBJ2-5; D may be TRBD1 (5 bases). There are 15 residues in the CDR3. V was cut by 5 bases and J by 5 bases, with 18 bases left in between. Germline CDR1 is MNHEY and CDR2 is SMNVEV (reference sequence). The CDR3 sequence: CASSPQGTVDETQYF. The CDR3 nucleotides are TGTGCCAGCAGTCCCCAGGGTACAGTCGACGAGACCCAGTACTTC.

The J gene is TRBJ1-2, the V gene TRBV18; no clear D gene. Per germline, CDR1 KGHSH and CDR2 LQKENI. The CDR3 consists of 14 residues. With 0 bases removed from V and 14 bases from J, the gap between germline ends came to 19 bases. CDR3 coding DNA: TGTGCCAGCTCACCACCTACGCGTCCCGGAGTCAGAACCTTC. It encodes CASSPPTRPGVRTF. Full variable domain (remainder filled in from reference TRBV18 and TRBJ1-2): NAGVMQNPRHLVRRRGQEARLRCSPMKGHSHVYWYRQLPEEGLKFMVYLQKENIIDESGMPKERFSAEFPKEGPSILRIQQVVRGDSAAYFCASSPPTRPGVRTFGSGTRLTVV.

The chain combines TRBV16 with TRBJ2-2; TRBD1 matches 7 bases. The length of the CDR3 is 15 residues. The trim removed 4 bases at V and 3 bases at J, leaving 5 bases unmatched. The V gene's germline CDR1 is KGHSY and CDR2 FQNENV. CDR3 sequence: CASSPRDSYTGELFF. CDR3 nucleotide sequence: TGTGCCAGCAGCCCTAGGGACAGCTACACCGGGGAGCTGTTTTTT.